The sequence of this TCR beta chain was determined in a study of blood T cell repertoires in COVID-19. Original data processing: The assay estimated nucleated cells by amplifying reference gene primers. Profiled with immunoSEQ multiplex PCR; TCRdb holds only in-frame clones, not every one. The V and J calls and clone size were taken over from that table, and D and trimming were inferred from the DNA. The sample holds 300,000 or so clones; 83% are singletons and the top ten take about 1.2%. Germline lookup yields CDR1 SGHRS and CDR2 YFSETQ. The CDR3 runs to 15 residues. The junction had 9 bases not matched to a gene; V was cut back by 4 bases and J by 4 bases.

Sample: peripheral blood. The TCR sequence derives from a woman between 45 and 60 years old with acute or convalescent COVID-19. The chain couples TRBV5-1 to TRBJ2-3, with 7 positions matching TRBD2. The CDR3 DNA follows: TGCGCCAGCAGCGAGGGACGAGGGAGGGCAGATACGCAGTATTTT. It codes for CASSEGRGRADTQYF.